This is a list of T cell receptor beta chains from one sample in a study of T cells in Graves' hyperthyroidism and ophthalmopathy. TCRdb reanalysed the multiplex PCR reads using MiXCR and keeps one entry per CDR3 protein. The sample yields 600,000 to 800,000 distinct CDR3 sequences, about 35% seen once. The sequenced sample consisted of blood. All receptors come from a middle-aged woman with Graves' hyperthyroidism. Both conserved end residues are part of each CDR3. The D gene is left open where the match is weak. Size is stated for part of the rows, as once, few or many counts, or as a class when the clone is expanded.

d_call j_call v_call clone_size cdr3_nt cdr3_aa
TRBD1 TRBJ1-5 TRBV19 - TGTGCCTCTAAACAGGGGGCCTATAGCAATCAGCCCCAGCATTTT CASKQGAYSNQPQHF
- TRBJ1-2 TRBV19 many TGTGCCAGTACGGTAAAAGGGGTCTATGGCTACACCTTC CASTVKGVYGYTF
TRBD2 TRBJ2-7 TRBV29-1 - TGCAGCGTAGACGGGAGGTCCGAGGGAACCTACGAGCAGTACTTC CSVDGRSEGTYEQYF
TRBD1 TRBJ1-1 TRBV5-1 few TGCGCCAGCAGCTTGGATAGGACAGGGGTTGGAGCTTTCTTT CASSLDRTGVGAFF
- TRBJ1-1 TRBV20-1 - TGCAGTGGCACGTCGGTTCGGGCTTTCTTT CSGTSVRAFF
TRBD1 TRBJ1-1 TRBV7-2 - TGTGCCAGCAGCTTAGAAAGGGGGCTTACGAACACTGAAGCTTTCTTT CASSLERGLTNTEAFF
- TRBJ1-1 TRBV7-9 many TGTGCCAGCAGCTTAGTCTTGAGCACTGAAGCTTTCTTT CASSLVLSTEAFF
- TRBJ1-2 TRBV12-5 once TGTGCTAGTGGTTTGACCCTGGGACTGATCTATGGCTACACCTTC CASGLTLGLIYGYTF
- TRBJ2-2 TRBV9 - TGTGCCAGCAGCGTAGTCCCCGGGACCGGGGAGCTGTTTTTT CASSVVPGTGELFF
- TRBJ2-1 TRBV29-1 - TGCAGCGTTGTAGGAGGGATTTTTGGCGATGAGCAGTTCTTC CSVVGGIFGDEQFF